This record covers a single T cell receptor beta chain. What it binds is not known. This sample was taken from a study of T cell responses to AZD1222 COVID-19 vaccine. Findings and limits, study-wide: Donor demographics were predominantly white British with a female majority; clonal diversity may be underestimated. Only a handful of people who got AZD1222 tested seropositive at baseline. Spike was spanned by vaccine-associated CD4 TCRs, which were dominant at 160-218 and 743-854. In all cases, repertoires were sampled only after the peak T cell response.

Profiled with immunoSEQ multiplex PCR; TCRdb holds only in-frame clones, not every one. The sample lists approximately 64,000 clones, about 93% occurring once. This CDR3 is built from 14 residues. Germline V gene data show CDR1 as SGHRS and CDR2 as YFSETQ. Trimming took 3 bases from V and 5 from J, leaving 12 bases between them. The V gene is TRBV5-1, the J gene TRBJ2-1; D ambiguous. This TCR came from an adult who received the MenACWY meningococcal vaccine as a control. The sample was peripheral blood, taken 28 days after the second dose of the MenACWY control vaccine. CDR3 sequence reads: CASSSEEVNNEQFF. DNA of the CDR3: TGCGCCAGCAGCTCTGAGGAAGTTAACAATGAGCAGTTCTTC.